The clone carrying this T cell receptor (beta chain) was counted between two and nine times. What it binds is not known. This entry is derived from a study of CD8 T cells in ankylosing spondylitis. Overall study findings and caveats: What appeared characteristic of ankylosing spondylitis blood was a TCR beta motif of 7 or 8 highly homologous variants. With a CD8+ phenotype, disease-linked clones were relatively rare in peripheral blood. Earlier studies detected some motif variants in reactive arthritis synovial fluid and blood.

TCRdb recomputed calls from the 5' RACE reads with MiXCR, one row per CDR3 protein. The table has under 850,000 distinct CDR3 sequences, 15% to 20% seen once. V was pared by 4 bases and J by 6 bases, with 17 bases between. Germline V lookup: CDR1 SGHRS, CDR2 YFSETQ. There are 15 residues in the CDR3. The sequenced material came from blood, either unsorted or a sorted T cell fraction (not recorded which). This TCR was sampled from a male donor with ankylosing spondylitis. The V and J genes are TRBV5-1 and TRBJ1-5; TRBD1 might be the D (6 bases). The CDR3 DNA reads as TGCGCCAGCAGCGCAACAGGGATTGACGGTCAGCCCCAGCATTTT. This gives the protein CASSATGIDGQPQHF.